The 27 T cell receptor beta chains below were found in one sample sequenced in a study of OX40 agonist ivuxolimab in advanced cancers. Assay: immunoSEQ multiplex PCR; the TCRdb copy retains only in-frame clones and omits some. The table has approximately 77,000 clones, about 90% seen once. The input for sequencing was CD4+ or CD8+ T cells sorted from blood, taken in a trial of the OX40 agonist ivuxolimab. The source is an adult with an advanced solid tumor such as melanoma, head and neck, liver or kidney cancer.

The V gene is TRBV16, the J gene TRBJ2-7; D is perhaps TRBD1 (6 bases). CDR1 is KGHSY and CDR2 is FQNENV in the germline V gene. CDR3 length: 16 amino acids. V lost 0 bases, J lost 0 bases, and 12 bases lay in between. The CDR3 loop is CASSQSPRGPSYEQYF. CDR3 DNA: TGTGCCAGCAGCCAATCTCCCAGGGGCCCCTCCTACGAGCAGTACTTC.

Note on this clone: Sequence at one end of the junction differs from germline and may be a read error. V is TRBV6-5 and J is TRBJ2-3; D not certain. Germline-derived CDR1 and CDR2 are MNHEY and SVGAGI. The CDR3 extends over 13 amino acids. CDR3 coding DNA: TGTGCCAGCAGTCATTCAGCCACAGATGCGCAGTATTTT. Encoded protein: CASSHSATDAQYF.

This sequence joins TRBV7-9 and TRBJ2-5; 8 bases map to TRBD1. Germline V CDR1 and CDR2: SEHNR, FQNEAQ (reference sequence). With 2 bases clipped from V and 0 bases from J, the junction kept 8 bases outside the gene matches. The CDR3 is 17 residues long. The CDR3 region is CASSLPPDRDYQETQYF. The CDR3 coding sequence is TGTGCCAGCAGCTTACCCCCGGACAGGGACTACCAAGAGACCCAGTACTTC. Full variable domain (remainder filled in from reference TRBV7-9 and TRBJ2-5): DTGVSQNPRHKITKRGQNVTFRCDPISEHNRLYWYRQTLGQGPEFLTYFQNEAQLEKSRLLSDRFSAERPKGSFSTLEIQRTEQGDSAMYLCASSLPPDRDYQETQYFGPGTRLLVL.

The chain recombines TRBV28 with TRBJ2-5; TRBD2 aligns across 7 bases. Germline V lookup: CDR1 MDHEN, CDR2 SYDVKM. The CDR3 covers 16 residues. The V segment lost 3 bases and the J segment 5 bases; nucleotides outside the gene matches: 12. CDR3 bases: TGTGCCAGCAGTTTTACGAGTGCGGGAGTAGACGAGACCCAGTACTTC. It yields the protein CASSFTSAGVDETQYF.

The J gene is TRBJ1-1, the V gene TRBV11-2, with D unresolved. V was cut by 1 base and J by 6 bases, with 3 bases left in between. The CDR3 is 11 residues long. CDR1 and CDR2 from the germline V gene are SGHAT and FQNNGV. The CDR3 DNA sequence: TGTGCCAGCAGCTTAGTAGCTGAAGCTTTCTTT. This translates into CASSLVAEAFF. Using reference TRBV11-2 and TRBJ1-1 for the parts outside the CDR3, the full variable domain is EAGVAQSPRYKIIEKRQSVAFWCNPISGHATLYWYQQILGQGPKLLIQFQNNGVVDDSQLPKDRFSAERLKGVDSTLKIQPAKLEDSAVYLCASSLVAEAFFGQGTRLTVV.

The chain is built from TRBV6-1 and TRBJ2-1; D not certain. From germline, CDR1 is MNHNS and CDR2 SASEGT. This CDR3 comprises 11 residues. The V and J ends lost 5 bases and 9 bases respectively, with 8 bases between them. The CDR3 loop is CASSQGREQFF. The CDR3 DNA reads as TGTGCCAGCAGTCAAGGGCGTGAGCAGTTCTTC.

The chain carries TRBV9 and TRBJ2-6; D unresolved. Looked up from germline, CDR1 is SGDLS and CDR2 is YYNGEE. Trimming cost V 4 bases and J 6 bases, with 11 bases left between them. This CDR3 has 14 residues. CDR3 nucleotide sequence: TGTGCCAGCAGCCCGGTTCCTTTGGCCAACGTCCTGACTTTC. Its protein is CASSPVPLANVLTF.

V and J are TRBV7-6 and TRBJ2-3; 7 bases are shared with TRBD1. The CDR3 loop spans 18 amino acids. Per the germline V gene, CDR1 is SGHVS and CDR2 is FNYEAQ. After removal of 0 bases from V and 7 bases from J, the junction contained 16 bases not matched to a gene. CDR3 bases: TGTGCCAGCAGCTTAGCCCTGCCTGGGGCAGGGGGAAGTAATACGCAGTATTTT. Translation: CASSLALPGAGGSNTQYF.

J is TRBJ1-5 and V is TRBV19; D is perhaps TRBD1 (5 bases). Germline values: CDR1 LNHDA, CDR2 SQIVND (reference sequence). The CDR3 sequence is 14 residues long. Deletions cut 3 bases from V and 2 bases from J, with 8 bases between. The CDR3 DNA sequence: TGTGCCAGTAGTATGATAGGGGGCAATCAGCCCCAGCATTTT. Encoded protein: CASSMIGGNQPQHF.

CDR3 region: CASSVGGVGQTYEQYF. The CDR3 nucleotides are TGTGCCAGCAGCGTAGGGGGAGTGGGACAGACCTACGAGCAGTACTTC. This chain joins TRBV9 and TRBJ2-7; 7 positions agree with TRBD1. Germline CDR1 SGDLS, CDR2 YYNGEE. The length of the CDR3 is 16 residues. V shed 0 bases and J 2 bases; nucleotides not matched to a gene: 8.

The chain employs TRBV19 and TRBJ2-3; D is unclear. Trimming took off 4 bases at V and 0 bases at J, with 5 bases between the two ends. The CDR3 covers 13 residues. The germline CDR1 and CDR2 sequences are LNHDA and SQIVND (reference sequence). CDR3 sequence reads: CASSTSSTDTQYF. CDR3 nucleotides: TGTGCCAGTAGTACCTCAAGCACAGATACGCAGTATTTT.

V usage is TRBV27 and J usage is TRBJ2-1; possibly TRBD1 for D (5 bases). The CDR3 runs 14 residues. V dropped 3 bases and J dropped 5 bases, with 11 bases sitting between them. CDR1 is MNHEY and CDR2 is SMNVEV in the germline V gene (reference sequence). Here the CDR3 reads CASSFTDSHNEQFF. As DNA, the CDR3 is TGTGCCAGCAGTTTCACAGACAGCCACAATGAGCAGTTCTTC.

The chain has TRBV11-3 and TRBJ1-2; a weak D match, TRBD1 (5 bases). The CDR3 contains 15 residues. CDR1 is SGHNT and CDR2 is YENEEA in the germline V gene. Trimming stripped 1 base from V and 8 bases from J, with 17 bases between. The CDR3 nucleotides are TGTGCCAGCAGCTTAGTGCACAGGAACTCGGGCGGCTACACCTTC. Its translation is CASSLVHRNSGGYTF.

The V call is TRBV12-2, the J call TRBJ2-3; the table's D call of TRBD2 was not tested on the DNA. TRBV12-2 is listed as a pseudogene. The length of the CDR3 is 17 residues. The CDR3 DNA reads as TGTGCAAGTCGGGGGTTAGAGCGGCCCAGTTTCACAGATACGCAGTATTTT. It yields the protein CASRGLERPSFTDTQYF.

V usage is TRBV5-6 and J usage is TRBJ2-7; TRBD2 aligns across 8 bases. The CDR3 sequence is 15 residues long. Trimming cost V 0 bases and J 1 base; bases outside gene matches: 3. Germline V lookup: CDR1 SGHDT, CDR2 YYEEEE. DNA for the CDR3: TGTGCCAGCAGCTTGGCCTTAGCGGGATCCTACGAGCAGTACTTC. The encoded protein is CASSLALAGSYEQYF.

The chain combines TRBV7-3 with TRBJ2-3, with D uncertain. The V gene lost 0 bases and the J gene lost 4 bases, with 8 bases spanning the gap. Germline assignment: CDR1 SGHTA and CDR2 FQGTGA. This CDR3 is 14 amino acids long. DNA of the CDR3: TGTGCCAGCAGCTTAACCGCTCTCGCAGATACGCAGTATTTT. Protein sequence: CASSLTALADTQYF.

With regard to this clone: Within the sample, other DNA sequences also encode this same CDR3. V is TRBV28 and J is TRBJ2-3; D gene uncertain. The CDR3 is 13 residues long. Looked up from germline, CDR1 is MDHEN and CDR2 is SYDVKM. Trimming cost V 3 bases and J 6 bases, with 10 bases left between them. The chain's CDR3 is CASSLGGSDTQYF. For the CDR3, the DNA is TGTGCCAGCAGTTTGGGTGGGTCGGATACGCAGTATTTT.

V usage is TRBV5-5 and J usage is TRBJ2-1, with D possibly matching TRBD1 (5 bases). Germline V gene lookup returns CDR1 SGHKS and CDR2 YYEKEE (reference sequence). V was pared by 4 bases and J by 3 bases, with 17 bases between. The CDR3 extends over 16 amino acids. The CDR3 DNA follows: TGTGCCAGCAGCGGACCGCCAGGGCCAGGCTACAATGAGCAGTTCTTC. Residues: CASSGPPGPGYNEQFF.

The genes are TRBV28 and TRBJ2-1, with 7 positions matching TRBD2. This CDR3 is built from 13 residues. The trim removed 5 bases at V and 10 bases at J, leaving 8 bases unmatched. The germline V gene has CDR1 MDHEN and CDR2 SYDVKM. The CDR3 DNA is TGTGCCAGCAGTCCATCCGGGAGGCCCGAGCAGTTCTTC. Translation gives CASSPSGRPEQFF.

V and J are TRBV6-1 and TRBJ1-4; no definite D call. Deletions cut 4 bases from V and 3 bases from J, with 12 bases between. The CDR3 has 15 residues. CDR1 is MNHNS, CDR2 SASEGT, per germline. As DNA, the CDR3 is TGTGCCAGCAGTGTCACACCTGGAGCTAATGAAAAACTGTTTTTT. Translation gives CASSVTPGANEKLFF.

The chain couples TRBV27 to TRBJ2-2; no reliable D call. V was shortened by 3 bases and J by 7 bases, with 18 bases between the two germline ends. Germline CDR1 is MNHEY and CDR2 is SMNVEV (reference sequence). The CDR3 totals 16 residues. CDR3 coding DNA: TGTGCCAGCAGTTTGTCCCCGGGTGGCTGGGGCGGGGAGCTGTTTTTT. It translates to CASSLSPGGWGGELFF.

The J gene is TRBJ2-7, the V gene TRBV5-1; 11 bases match TRBD2. The CDR3 is made up of 15 amino acids. V dropped 4 bases and J dropped 2; count of bases not matched to a gene: 5. Germline CDR1 reads SGHRS; CDR2 reads YFSETQ. The CDR3 DNA reads TGCGCCAGCAGCAATAGCGGGAGGGAACCCTACGAGCAGTACTTC. It is translated as CASSNSGREPYEQYF.

The chain is built from TRBV11-2 and TRBJ2-3; 7 nucleotides line up with TRBD1. CDR3 length equals 14 residues. V shed 6 bases, J shed 5 bases, and the junction held 8 bases outside the gene matches. Germline CDR1 is SGHAT and CDR2 is FQNNGV. DNA of the CDR3: TGTGCCAGCAGTTCGACAGGGACGGTAGATACGCAGTATTTT. Protein: CASSSTGTVDTQYF.

This chain connects TRBV7-9 to TRBJ2-7; 7 bases align to TRBD1. V lost 5 bases and J lost 3; bases outside the gene matches: 10. The CDR3 has 15 amino acids. The V gene's germline CDR1 is SEHNR and CDR2 FQNEAQ (reference sequence). CDR3 in amino acids: CASSPRQGTGYEQYF. The CDR3 DNA sequence: TGTGCCAGCAGCCCCCGACAGGGAACCGGCTACGAGCAGTACTTC.

This clone has only a few counts. The CDR3 DNA is TGTGCCAGCAGCTTAGTTCACAGGGGTTTCGGGCATGAGCAGTTCTTC. It translates to CASSLVHRGFGHEQFF. V gene TRBV11-3 combines with J gene TRBJ2-1; 7 positions match TRBD1. This CDR3 has 16 residues. The germline V gene has CDR1 SGHNT and CDR2 YENEEA. Germline trimming cut 1 base from V and 8 bases from J; bases unmatched to any gene: 11.

This chain's CDR3 is CASSLSQGQETQYF. The CDR3 DNA follows: TGTGCCAGCAGTTTATCCCAGGGGCAAGAGACCCAGTACTTC. The rearrangement uses TRBV27 and TRBJ2-5, with a weak D call TRBD1 (6 bases). The CDR3 consists of 14 residues. The V end was cut by 0 bases, the J end by 2 bases, with 7 bases between. From germline, CDR1 is MNHEY and CDR2 SMNVEV (reference sequence).

This rearrangement joins TRBV28 to TRBJ2-7; TRBD2 aligns across 11 bases. The V segment lost 3 bases and the J segment 2 bases; nucleotides outside the gene matches: 3. The CDR3 consists of 15 residues. In germline, CDR1 is MDHEN, CDR2 SYDVKM. As DNA, the CDR3 is TGTGCCAGCAGTTTCGGACTAGCGGGTACCTACGAGCAGTACTTC. Amino acid sequence: CASSFGLAGTYEQYF.